This T cell receptor (beta chain) was identified in a study of long-term antiretroviral therapy in people with HIV. Per germline, CDR1 SGHTS and CDR2 YDEGEE. This CDR3 has 14 amino acids. V gave up 1 base and J gave up 8 bases; unmatched junction bases: 8. Sequencing used immunoSEQ v3.0 at survey level. Libraries were prepared by immunoSEQ multiplex PCR; TCRdb keeps only in-frame clonotypes and omits some of them. The table includes about 9,700 clones, about four fifths detected once. This clonotype was obtained from a man aged 40-49 years with HIV. The V gene is TRBV5-8, the J gene TRBJ1-2; 7 bases are shared with TRBD1. The sequencing used unsorted PBMCs, collected 1.8 years before starting antiretroviral therapy. Here the CDR3 reads CASSLTSRGSGYTF. The CDR3 coding sequence is TGTGCCAGCAGCTTGACGTCCAGGGGGTCCGGCTACACCTTC.